This T cell receptor (beta chain) was captured in a study of control samples from healthy donors and cancer patients. TCRdb's table, derived via immunoSEQ multiplex PCR, lists solely in-frame clones and lacks some. The sample consists of around 77,000 clones, around 92% of them appearing once. V was pared by 3 bases and J by 7 bases, with 9 bases of the junction left unmatched. This CDR3 is built from 15 residues. CDR1 and CDR2 from the germline V gene are SGHTA and FQGNSA. The sequenced material came from blood. The source is an older woman in good health. The chain combines TRBV7-2 with TRBJ2-1; 7 positions match TRBD2. CDR3 nucleotide sequence: TGTGCCAGCAGCTTGGGAGGGAGGTTACCTAATGAGCAGTTCTTC. Translated: CASSLGGRLPNEQFF.